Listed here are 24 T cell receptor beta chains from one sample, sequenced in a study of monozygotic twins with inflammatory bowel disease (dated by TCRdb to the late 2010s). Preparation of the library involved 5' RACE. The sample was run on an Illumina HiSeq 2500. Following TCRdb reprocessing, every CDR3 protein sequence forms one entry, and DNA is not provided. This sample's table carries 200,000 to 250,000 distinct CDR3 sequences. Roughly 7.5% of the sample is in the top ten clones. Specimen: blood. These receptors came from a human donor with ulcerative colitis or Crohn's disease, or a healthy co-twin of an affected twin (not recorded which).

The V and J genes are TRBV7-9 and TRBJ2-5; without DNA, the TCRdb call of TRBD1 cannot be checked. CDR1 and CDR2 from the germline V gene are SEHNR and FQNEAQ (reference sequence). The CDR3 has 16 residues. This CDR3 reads CASSIGTPVVQETQYF.

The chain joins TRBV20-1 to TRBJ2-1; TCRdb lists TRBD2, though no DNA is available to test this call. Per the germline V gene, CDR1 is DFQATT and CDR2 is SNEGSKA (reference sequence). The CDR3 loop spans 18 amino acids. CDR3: CSASKVLAGGTWDNEQFF.

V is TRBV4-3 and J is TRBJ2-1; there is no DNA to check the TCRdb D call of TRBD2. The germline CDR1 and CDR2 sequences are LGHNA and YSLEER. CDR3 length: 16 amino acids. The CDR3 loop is CASSQDWLAGYNEQFF.

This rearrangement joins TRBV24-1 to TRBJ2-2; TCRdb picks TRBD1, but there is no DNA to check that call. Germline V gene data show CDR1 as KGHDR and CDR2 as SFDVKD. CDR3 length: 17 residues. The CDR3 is CATSDQGTGKDTGELFF.

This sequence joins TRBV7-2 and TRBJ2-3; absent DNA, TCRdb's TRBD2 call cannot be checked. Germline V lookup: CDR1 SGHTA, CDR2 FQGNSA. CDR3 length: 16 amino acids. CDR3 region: CASSSTSGGITDTQYF.

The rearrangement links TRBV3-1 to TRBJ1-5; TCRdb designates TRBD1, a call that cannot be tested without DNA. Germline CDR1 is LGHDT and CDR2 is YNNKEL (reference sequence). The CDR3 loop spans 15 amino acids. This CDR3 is CASSQGTNSNQPQHF.

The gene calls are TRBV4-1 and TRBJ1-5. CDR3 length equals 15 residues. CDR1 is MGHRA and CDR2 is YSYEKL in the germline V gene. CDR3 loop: CASSQDRSLNQPQHF.

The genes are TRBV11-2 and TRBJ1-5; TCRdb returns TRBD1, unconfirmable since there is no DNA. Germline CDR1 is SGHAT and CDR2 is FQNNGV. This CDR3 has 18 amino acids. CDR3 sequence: CASSLKGKGAYLNQPQHF. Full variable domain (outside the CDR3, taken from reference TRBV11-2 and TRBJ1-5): EAGVAQSPRYKIIEKRQSVAFWCNPISGHATLYWYQQILGQGPKLLIQFQNNGVVDDSQLPKDRFSAERLKGVDSTLKIQPAKLEDSAVYLCASSLKGKGAYLNQPQHFGDGTRLSIL.

The CDR3 loop reads CASSPYRDPTYEQYF. The V call is TRBV27, the J call TRBJ2-7; lacking DNA, the TRBD1 call made by TCRdb goes unchecked. The CDR3 has 15 amino acids. CDR1 is MNHEY, CDR2 SMNVEV, per germline (reference sequence).

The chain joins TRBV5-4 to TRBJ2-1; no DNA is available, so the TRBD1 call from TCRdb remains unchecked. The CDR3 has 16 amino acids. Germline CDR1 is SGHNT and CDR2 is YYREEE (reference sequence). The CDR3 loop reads CASSLDPGTTYNEQFF.

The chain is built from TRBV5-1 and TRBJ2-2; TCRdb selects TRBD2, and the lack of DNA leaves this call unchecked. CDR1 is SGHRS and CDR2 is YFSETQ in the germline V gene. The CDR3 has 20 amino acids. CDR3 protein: CASSLIPGLAGVSNTGELFF.

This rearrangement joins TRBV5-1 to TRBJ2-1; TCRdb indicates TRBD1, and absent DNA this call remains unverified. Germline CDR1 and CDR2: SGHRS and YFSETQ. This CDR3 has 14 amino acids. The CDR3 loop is CASSLLDRGNEQFF.

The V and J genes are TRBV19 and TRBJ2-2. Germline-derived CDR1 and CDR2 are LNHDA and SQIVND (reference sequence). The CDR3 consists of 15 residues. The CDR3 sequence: CASSIDLRFTGELFF.

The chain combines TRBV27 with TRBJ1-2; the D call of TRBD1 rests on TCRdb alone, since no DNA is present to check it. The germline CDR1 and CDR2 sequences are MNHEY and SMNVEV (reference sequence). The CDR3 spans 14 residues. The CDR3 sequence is CASRRDRVDYGYTF.

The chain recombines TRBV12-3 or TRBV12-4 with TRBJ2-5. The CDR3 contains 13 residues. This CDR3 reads CASRLSGKETQYF.

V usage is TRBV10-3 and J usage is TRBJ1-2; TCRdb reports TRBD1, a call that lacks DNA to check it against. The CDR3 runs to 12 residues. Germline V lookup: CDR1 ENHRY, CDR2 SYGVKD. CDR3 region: CASGQGTHGYTF.

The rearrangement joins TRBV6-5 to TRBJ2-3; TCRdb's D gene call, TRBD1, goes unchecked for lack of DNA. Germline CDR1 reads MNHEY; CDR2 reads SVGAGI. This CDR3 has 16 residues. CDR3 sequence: CASSYSALSRTDTQYF.

CDR3 in amino acids: CASSPRPGAGNTEAFF. The V and J genes are TRBV5-1 and TRBJ1-1; lacking DNA, the TRBD1 call made by TCRdb goes unchecked. Germline V gene data show CDR1 as SGHRS and CDR2 as YFSETQ. CDR3 length: 16 amino acids.

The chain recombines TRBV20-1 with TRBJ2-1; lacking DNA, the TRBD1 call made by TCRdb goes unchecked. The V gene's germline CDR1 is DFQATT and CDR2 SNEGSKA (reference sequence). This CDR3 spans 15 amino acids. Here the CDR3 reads CSADRGQFLYNEQFF.

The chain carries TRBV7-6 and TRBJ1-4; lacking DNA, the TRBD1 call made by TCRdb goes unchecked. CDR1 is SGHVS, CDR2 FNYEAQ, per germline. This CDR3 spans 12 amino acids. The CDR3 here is CASSSSRGKLFF.

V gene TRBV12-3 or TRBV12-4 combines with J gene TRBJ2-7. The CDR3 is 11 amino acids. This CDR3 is CASSMSYEQYF.

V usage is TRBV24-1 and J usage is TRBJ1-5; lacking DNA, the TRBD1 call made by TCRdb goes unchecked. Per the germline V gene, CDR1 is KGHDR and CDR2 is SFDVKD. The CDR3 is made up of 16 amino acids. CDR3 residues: CATSDRNRGQDQPQHF.

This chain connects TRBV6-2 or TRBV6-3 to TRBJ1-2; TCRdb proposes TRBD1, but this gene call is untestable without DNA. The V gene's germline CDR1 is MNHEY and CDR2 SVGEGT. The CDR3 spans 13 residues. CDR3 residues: CASSYYRAESYTF.

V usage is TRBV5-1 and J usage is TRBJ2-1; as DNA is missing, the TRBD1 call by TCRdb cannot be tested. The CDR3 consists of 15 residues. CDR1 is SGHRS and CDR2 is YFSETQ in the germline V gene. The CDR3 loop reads CASSLIPGPDNEQFF.